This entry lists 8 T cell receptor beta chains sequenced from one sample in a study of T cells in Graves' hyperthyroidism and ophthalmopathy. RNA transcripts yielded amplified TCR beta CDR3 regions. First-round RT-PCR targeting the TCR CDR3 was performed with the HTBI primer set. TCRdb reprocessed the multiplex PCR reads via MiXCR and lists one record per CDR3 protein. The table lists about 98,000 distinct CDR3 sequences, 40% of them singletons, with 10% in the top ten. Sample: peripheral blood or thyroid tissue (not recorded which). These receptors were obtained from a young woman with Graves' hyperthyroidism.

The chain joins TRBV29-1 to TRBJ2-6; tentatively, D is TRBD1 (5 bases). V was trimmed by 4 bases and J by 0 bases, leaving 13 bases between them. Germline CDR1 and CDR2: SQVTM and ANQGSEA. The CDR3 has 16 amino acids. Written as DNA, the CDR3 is TGCAGCGTTGCCAGGGATGTTCACTCTGGGGCCAACGTCCTGACTTTC. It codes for CSVARDVHSGANVLTF.

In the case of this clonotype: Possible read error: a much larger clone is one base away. Here the CDR3 reads CASSSSVQGDGQYF. CDR3 coding DNA: TGTGCCAGCAGTTCCTCGGTACAGGGGGATGGGCAGTACTTC. The rearrangement links TRBV2 to TRBJ2-7; TRBD1 matches at 8 bases. V lost 5 bases, J lost 9 bases, and 12 bases stayed unmatched. The CDR3 contains 14 residues. Germline-derived CDR1 and CDR2 are SNHLY and FYNNEI.

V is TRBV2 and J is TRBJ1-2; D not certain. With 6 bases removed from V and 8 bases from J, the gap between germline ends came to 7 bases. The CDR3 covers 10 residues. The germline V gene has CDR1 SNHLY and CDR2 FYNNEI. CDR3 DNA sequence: TGTGCCAGCAGGCTGGAGGGCTACACCTTC. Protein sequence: CASRLEGYTF.

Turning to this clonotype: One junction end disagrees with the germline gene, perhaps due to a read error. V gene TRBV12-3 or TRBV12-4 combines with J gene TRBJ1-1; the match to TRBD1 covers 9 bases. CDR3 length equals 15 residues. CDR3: CASCLSGQGKTEAFF. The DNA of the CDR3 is TGTGCCAGCTGTTTGTCGGGACAGGGTAAAACTGAAGCTTTCTTT.

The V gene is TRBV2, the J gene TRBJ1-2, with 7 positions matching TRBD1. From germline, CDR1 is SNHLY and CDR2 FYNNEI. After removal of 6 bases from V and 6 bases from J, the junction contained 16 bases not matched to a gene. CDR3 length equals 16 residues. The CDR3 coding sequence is TGTGCCAGCAGCCCCGGACAGGCCGACCCCCACCATGGCTACACCTTC. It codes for CASSPGQADPHHGYTF.

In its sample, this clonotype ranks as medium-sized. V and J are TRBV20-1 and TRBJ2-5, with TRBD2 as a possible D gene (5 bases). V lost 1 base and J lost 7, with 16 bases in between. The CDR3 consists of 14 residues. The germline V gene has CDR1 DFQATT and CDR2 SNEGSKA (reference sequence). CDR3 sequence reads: CSARAGLADGTQYF. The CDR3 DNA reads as TGCAGTGCTAGAGCGGGATTGGCGGACGGGACCCAGTACTTC.

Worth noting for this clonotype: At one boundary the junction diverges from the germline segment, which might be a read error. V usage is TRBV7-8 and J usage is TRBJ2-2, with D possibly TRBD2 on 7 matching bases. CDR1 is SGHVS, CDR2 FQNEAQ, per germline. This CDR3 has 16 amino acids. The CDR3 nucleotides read TGTGCCAGCAGCTTCGGAGGGGGGGCCGTCACCAGGGAGCTGTTTTTT. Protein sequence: CASSFGGGAVTRELFF.

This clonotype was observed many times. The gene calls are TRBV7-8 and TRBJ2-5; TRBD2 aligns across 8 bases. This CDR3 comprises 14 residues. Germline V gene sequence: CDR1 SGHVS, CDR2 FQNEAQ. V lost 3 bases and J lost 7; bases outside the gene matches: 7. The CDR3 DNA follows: TGTGCCAGCAGCTTTGAGCGGGGGTACGGGACCCAGTACTTC. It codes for CASSFERGYGTQYF.